This entry is about one T cell receptor (beta chain). These data belong to a study of blood T cell repertoires in COVID-19. The method was immunoSEQ multiplex PCR; TCRdb's version includes in-frame clones alone and lacks a portion of them. The table records more than 400,000 clones, less than 95% of them present only once. V lost 5 bases and J lost 5, with 16 bases in between. The CDR3 contains 15 residues. Germline lookup yields CDR1 SGHVS and CDR2 FNYEAQ. This chain connects TRBV7-6 to TRBJ2-1, with a tentative D call TRBD1 (6 bases). Material: PBMCs or T cells enriched from blood (not recorded which). This clonotype was sampled from a man between 18 and 35 years old who had recovered from COVID-19. The CDR3 protein is CASSQGLAFDNEQFF. DNA for the CDR3: TGTGCCAGCAGCCAGGGGTTGGCGTTCGACAATGAGCAGTTCTTC.